This TCR beta chain was profiled in a study of blood T cell repertoires in COVID-19 (dated by TCRdb to the early 2020s). Regarding the study in general: The collaborator samples originated in the United States, Italy and Spain and spanned the acute and convalescent phases of COVID-19. The prospective study material was composed of cDNA or gDNA derived from T cells, B-cell-depleted T cells, or PBMCs. Subjects who had been exposed to COVID-19, were actively infected with it, or had recovered from it provided the deeply sampled blood TCRbeta repertoires that made up the dataset. The repertoires were released in a freely available public database meant as a resource for research on the immune response to SARS-CoV-2. The samples were drawn from two sources: the first 160 participants of the ongoing ImmuneRACE study, and some 1,300 subjects contributed by 6 global collaborators. Nearly every sample came with metadata listing a de-identified subject ID, COVID-19 status, age in years and sex. Where HLA class I and class II types were available, the types were taken from metadata supplied by the sample provider, not from assay-based typing. Overall results and qualifications from the work: How much clinical and demographic metadata was included differed by source and by participant, and the metadata was provided uncurated.

TCRbeta CDR3 regions were amplified from genomic DNA using the immunoSEQ Assay, a bias-controlled multiplex PCR. The original pipeline was this. Within the assay, amplification of reference gene primers was used to estimate how many nucleated cells each sample contained. Sequence reads were collapsed and filtered to measure the absolute abundance of every unique TCRbeta CDR3 rearrangement. For each sample, productive Simpson clonality was calculated as the square root of Simpson's diversity index across productive rearrangements. This is the immuneACCESS table as TCRdb keeps it, with only in-frame sequences that have V and J called. A part of the clones is gone; compared with another copy, unresolved V genes explain less than half, and the rest is unexplained. V and J calls and clone size are given by that table; D and trimming were obtained from the DNA. The sample table holds a few hundred thousand clones, of which 85% to 90% were seen once. The ten biggest clones cover less than 2.5% of the sample.

CDR1 and CDR2 are read off the germline V gene as SGHVS and FQNEAQ. The CDR3 runs 17 amino acids, cysteine and phenylalanine included. Of the read, only the CDR3 DNA is kept; its 51 bases are in frame from base 1. V trim: 0 bases; J trim: 9 bases; unmatched bases: 11. Participants in the prospective study were aged roughly 18 to 100 years, lived in over 20 United States geographic areas, and enrolled through a virtual design. To assign participants to cohorts, the prospective study relied on clinical history that participants themselves reported in a screening survey and a study questionnaire. Recovered participants in ImmuneRACE Cohort 3 were defined by two consecutive negative NP/OP PCR tests, clearance by a healthcare professional, or resolution of symptoms. Each participant in the prospective study had whole blood, serum and a nasopharyngeal or oropharyngeal swab collected by mobile phlebotomists. Participants in the prospective study had the option to provide additional blood draws and questionnaires over a roughly two-month period. Before DNA extraction, prospective study blood samples were shipped either frozen or at room temperature.

Of note for this clone: The antigen it recognizes is unknown. No quality values exist for individual bases; no much larger clone is one base distant.

Sequenced material: PBMCs or T cells enriched from blood (not recorded which). The chain couples TRBV7-8 to TRBJ2-1; TRBD2 lines up with 10 middle nucleotides. The receptor's source is a woman aged 18-35 years who had recovered from COVID-19. The bases are TGTGCCAGCAGCTTAGCCCGGAGCGGGGGGGTCCTTGGTGAGCAGTTCTTC. Translated, this is CASSLARSGGVLGEQFF.